This T cell receptor (beta chain) is drawn from a study of T cell repertoires in cytomegalovirus infection. Across the whole study: Shared public TCR beta signatures pointed to both CMV infection and a matching HLA type.

TCRdb used MiXCR to reprocess the reads, holding one entry per CDR3 protein. Found here are about 320,000 distinct CDR3 sequences, 8% to 10% of them singletons; the top ten hold over 3.5%. This clonotype was seen only a few times. The CDR3 length is 15 residues. J was trimmed by 3 bases and V by 8 bases; bases with no gene match: 11. Per germline, CDR1 MDHEN and CDR2 SYDVKM. The material sequenced was PBMCs. This clonotype was obtained from a human donor in good health (CMV status not recorded). Some clones in this sample may be carry-over from other donors' samples. V and J are TRBV28 and TRBJ1-1; 8 bases fit TRBD1. The CDR3 spells CASRPAGGLDTEAFF. CDR3 sequence (DNA): TGTGCCAGCCGGCCAGCAGGGGGCTTGGACACTGAAGCTTTCTTT.